This is a list of T cell receptor beta chains from one sample in a study of blood T cells in healthy people across ages. MiXCR, applied by TCRdb to the 5' RACE reads, yields one record per CDR3 protein. The data show about 1.5 million distinct CDR3 sequences, approximately 43% seen once. The sequenced sample was blood. These receptor sequences come from a woman younger than 35 in good health. The CDR3 runs from the conserved cysteine through the conserved F or W. A D gene is named only where the DNA matches it firmly. Clone size appears in some rows only: once, few, many, or a class for an expanded clone.

j_gene,v_gene,d_gene,abundance,CDR3aa,CDR3nt
TRBJ1-1,TRBV20-1,.,.,CSARDLQWNTEAFF,TGCAGTGCTAGAGACCTTCAATGGAACACTGAAGCTTTCTTT
TRBJ2-2,TRBV5-1,.,.,CASSLYQGNTGELFF,TGCGCCAGCAGCCTGTATCAGGGGAACACCGGGGAGCTGTTTTTT
TRBJ1-4,TRBV4-1,.,.,CASSQAKVPNEKLFF,TGCGCCAGCAGCCAAGCGAAAGTCCCTAATGAAAAACTGTTTTTT
TRBJ2-3,TRBV10-3,.,.,CAISLNSRDGGDTQYF,TGTGCCATCAGTCTAAACTCGAGGGACGGCGGAGATACGCAGTATTTT
TRBJ2-5,TRBV9,.,many,CASSVAGKETQYF,TGTGCCAGCAGCGTAGCAGGGAAAGAGACCCAGTACTTC
TRBJ1-6,TRBV13,.,.,CASSLVPENSPLHF,TGTGCCAGCAGCTTAGTGCCCGAAAATTCACCCCTCCACTTT
TRBJ1-2,TRBV7-2,.,.,CASSLGLSGTLNTF,TGTGCCAGCAGCTTAGGGCTCTCCGGGACACTTAACACCTTC
TRBJ1-2,TRBV4-3,.,.,CASSQESSAFNGYTF,TGCGCCAGCAGCCAAGAGTCGTCAGCGTTTAATGGCTACACCTTC
TRBJ2-3,TRBV5-1,TRBD2,.,CASRTSGREGFTDTQYF,TGCGCCAGCAGGACTAGCGGGAGGGAAGGCTTCACAGATACGCAGTATTTT
TRBJ1-2,TRBV6-5,.,.,CASSYSGRPINYGYTF,TGTGCCAGCAGTTACTCCGGGAGACCCATTAACTATGGCTACACCTTC
TRBJ2-7,TRBV12-3/TRBV12-4,.,.,CASSWAQAREQYF,TGTGCCAGCAGTTGGGCCCAGGCACGCGAGCAGTACTTC
TRBJ1-2,TRBV7-9,TRBD1,once,CASSALVRGYYGYTF,TGTGCCAGCAGCGCGCTGGTCAGGGGGTACTATGGCTACACCTTC
TRBJ2-3,TRBV29-1,.,.,CSVVRDTPDTQYF,TGCAGCGTTGTCAGGGACACCCCAGATACGCAGTATTTT
TRBJ1-1,TRBV29-1,.,.,CSVEFSPGTEAFF,TGCAGCGTTGAATTTTCCCCTGGGACTGAAGCTTTCTTT
TRBJ2-5,TRBV29-1,.,.,CSVDGRGETQYF,TGCAGCGTCGATGGCCGTGGGGAGACCCAGTACTTC
TRBJ1-4,TRBV7-2,.,.,CASSRDSRDFNEELFF,TGTGCCAGCAGCCGGGATTCGAGGGACTTTAATGAAGAACTGTTTTTT
TRBJ2-1,TRBV5-1,.,.,CASSSEMGRSYNEQFF,TGCGCCAGCAGCTCGGAGATGGGGAGGTCCTACAATGAGCAGTTCTTC
TRBJ2-7,TRBV10-3,.,.,CAISALGRGNNSEQYF,TGTGCCATCAGTGCCCTGGGACGAGGGAATAACAGCGAGCAGTACTTC
TRBJ2-5,TRBV7-2,TRBD1,.,CASSSHRGNQETQYF,TGTGCCAGCAGCTCACACAGGGGAAACCAAGAGACCCAGTACTTC
TRBJ2-1,TRBV7-8,.,.,CASSLGTPKGPYNEQFF,TGTGCCAGCAGCTTAGGGACCCCCAAGGGGCCCTACAATGAGCAGTTCTTC
TRBJ1-1,TRBV30,.,.,CAWSSGDGMNTEAFF,TGTGCCTGGAGCAGCGGAGACGGGATGAACACTGAAGCTTTCTTT
TRBJ2-5,TRBV7-2,TRBD1,.,CASSLELGTGDNLFQETQYF,TGTGCCAGCAGCTTAGAGCTCGGGACAGGGGACAATCTTTTCCAAGAGACCCAGTACTTC
TRBJ1-6,TRBV12-3/TRBV12-4,.,few,CASSLRLNNSPLHF,TGTGCCAGCAGTTTAAGGCTTAATAATTCACCCCTCCACTTT
TRBJ2-7,TRBV7-2,.,few,CASSLQYEYEQYF,TGTGCCAGCAGCTTACAATATGAATACGAGCAGTACTTC
TRBJ2-7,TRBV9,TRBD2,once,CASSAEREYEQYF,TGTGCCAGCAGCGCAGAGCGGGAGTACGAGCAGTACTTC
TRBJ1-2,TRBV20-1,.,once,CSAFRLIGNYGYTF,TGCAGTGCTTTCAGACTCATCGGGAACTATGGCTACACCTTC
TRBJ2-1,TRBV4-1,TRBD1,.,CASSQKGQGAYEQFF,TGCGCCAGCAGCCAAAAAGGACAGGGGGCCTACGAGCAGTTCTTC
TRBJ2-7,TRBV29-1,.,.,CSVGHHLSSYEQYF,TGCAGCGTTGGACACCACCTAAGCTCCTACGAGCAGTACTTC
TRBJ2-5,TRBV20-1,.,few,CSAREGSGETQYF,TGCAGTGCTAGAGAAGGTAGCGGAGAGACCCAGTACTTC
TRBJ2-7,TRBV2,TRBD2,.,CAGLGGTSGETYNEQYF,TGTGCCGGCCTTGGGGGGACTAGCGGGGAGACCTACAATGAGCAGTACTTC
TRBJ2-3,TRBV20-1,TRBD1,.,CSARIGTGVTDTQYF,TGCAGTGCCAGAATTGGGACAGGGGTAACAGATACGCAGTATTTT
TRBJ2-2,TRBV7-8,.,.,CASSQRRTNTGELFF,TGTGCCAGCAGCCAAAGGCGGACCAACACCGGGGAGCTGTTTTTT
TRBJ1-2,TRBV6-1,.,.,CASRRGNYGYTF,TGTGCCAGCAGGCGAGGGAACTATGGCTACACCTTC
TRBJ2-1,TRBV12-3/TRBV12-4,TRBD2,.,CASSGAGWDEQFF,TGTGCCAGCAGTGGAGCGGGATGGGATGAGCAGTTCTTC
TRBJ1-1,TRBV4-1,TRBD1,.,CASSQGPKGASDEAFF,TGCGCCAGCAGCCAGGGCCCCAAGGGGGCATCGGATGAAGCTTTCTTT
TRBJ2-4,TRBV28,.,.,CASSLLVREKRTQYF,TGTGCCAGCAGTTTATTGGTCAGGGAGAAGCGAACCCAGTACTTC
TRBJ2-3,TRBV4-1,TRBD2,few,CASSGLGGRMGTDTQYF,TGCGCCAGCAGCGGACTAGGCGGGCGCATGGGAACAGATACGCAGTATTTT
TRBJ1-5,TRBV7-8,.,.,CASSYTDDQPQHF,TGTGCCAGCAGCTATACAGACGATCAGCCCCAGCATTTT
TRBJ1-2,TRBV6-5,.,few,CASSRLNYGYTF,TGTGCCAGCAGTCGACTTAACTATGGCTACACCTTC
TRBJ1-4,TRBV7-9,.,.,CASSFEAGREVLFF,TGTGCCAGCAGTTTTGAGGCGGGCAGGGAAGTACTGTTTTTT
TRBJ1-2,TRBV20-1,.,few,CSAPYSDYTF,TGCAGTGCTCCTTACTCCGACTACACCTTC
TRBJ2-7,TRBV7-9,.,.,CASNRGLGPYNEQYF,TGTGCCAGCAATAGGGGATTAGGACCCTACAATGAGCAGTACTTC
TRBJ2-2,TRBV11-2,.,.,CASSPGLRPGELFF,TGTGCCAGCAGCCCCGGTCTACGTCCCGGGGAGCTGTTTTTT
TRBJ2-4,TRBV7-2,TRBD1,few,CASSLPTGVKNIQYF,TGTGCCAGCAGCTTGCCTACAGGGGTCAAAAACATTCAGTACTTC
TRBJ2-1,TRBV7-6,TRBD2,few,CASSPLTSGSTYNEQFF,TGTGCCAGCAGCCCTCTGACTAGCGGGAGCACCTACAATGAGCAGTTCTTC
TRBJ2-1,TRBV3-1,.,few,CASSQDRQGRADEQFF,TGTGCCAGCAGCCAAGATCGGCAGGGAAGGGCAGATGAGCAGTTCTTC
TRBJ2-5,TRBV4-2,.,.,CASSQRGGGDQETQYF,TGTGCCAGCAGCCAAAGAGGGGGAGGGGACCAAGAGACCCAGTACTTC
TRBJ2-7,TRBV15,.,once,CATSRSPRDARSYEQYF,TGTGCCACCAGCAGATCCCCCCGGGACGCGCGTTCCTACGAGCAGTATTTC
TRBJ1-2,TRBV15,TRBD1,.,CATSRDGGQGVFYTF,TGTGCCACCAGCAGAGATGGGGGACAGGGGGTTTTCTACACCTTC
TRBJ2-2,TRBV27,.,.,CASSRGTATGELFF,TGTGCCAGCAGTCGGGGGACAGCCACCGGGGAGCTGTTTTTT
TRBJ2-1,TRBV29-1,.,once,CSVEGVTVTYNEQFF,TGCAGCGTTGAAGGGGTGACAGTCACCTACAATGAGCAGTTCTTC
TRBJ2-7,TRBV6-2/TRBV6-3,.,.,CASRQGGSSYEQYF,TGTGCCAGCAGACAGGGAGGAAGCTCCTACGAGCAGTACTTC
TRBJ2-3,TRBV20-1,.,few,CSARSLQESTDTQYF,TGCAGTGCTAGATCCCTCCAGGAGAGCACAGATACGCAGTATTTT
TRBJ2-5,TRBV5-6,.,many,CASSLGLPETQYF,TGTGCCAGCAGCTTGGGGCTTCCGGAGACCCAGTACTTC
TRBJ2-3,TRBV20-1,TRBD2,few,CSARRGELSTDTQYF,TGCAGTGCTAGACGGGGGGAGTTGAGTACAGATACGCAGTATTTT
TRBJ2-7,TRBV11-2,TRBD1,.,CASSPDRARSSYEQYF,TGTGCCAGCAGCCCGGACAGGGCTAGGAGCTCCTACGAGCAGTACTTC
TRBJ2-3,TRBV5-6,.,.,CASSLMAMGAYTQYF,TGTGCCAGCAGCTTGATGGCAATGGGAGCGTATACGCAGTATTTT
TRBJ2-1,TRBV20-1,TRBD1,.,CSADLSTGTGGLETQFF,TGCAGTGCTGACCTTTCCACCGGGACAGGGGGCTTAGAGACCCAGTTCTTC
TRBJ2-7,TRBV27,.,.,CASSLSGGGAYEQYF,TGTGCCAGCAGTTTATCAGGAGGGGGTGCCTACGAGCAGTACTTC
TRBJ2-7,TRBV7-3,.,.,CASSLRTDVNEQYF,TGTGCCAGCAGCTTGCGGACAGACGTGAATGAGCAGTACTTC